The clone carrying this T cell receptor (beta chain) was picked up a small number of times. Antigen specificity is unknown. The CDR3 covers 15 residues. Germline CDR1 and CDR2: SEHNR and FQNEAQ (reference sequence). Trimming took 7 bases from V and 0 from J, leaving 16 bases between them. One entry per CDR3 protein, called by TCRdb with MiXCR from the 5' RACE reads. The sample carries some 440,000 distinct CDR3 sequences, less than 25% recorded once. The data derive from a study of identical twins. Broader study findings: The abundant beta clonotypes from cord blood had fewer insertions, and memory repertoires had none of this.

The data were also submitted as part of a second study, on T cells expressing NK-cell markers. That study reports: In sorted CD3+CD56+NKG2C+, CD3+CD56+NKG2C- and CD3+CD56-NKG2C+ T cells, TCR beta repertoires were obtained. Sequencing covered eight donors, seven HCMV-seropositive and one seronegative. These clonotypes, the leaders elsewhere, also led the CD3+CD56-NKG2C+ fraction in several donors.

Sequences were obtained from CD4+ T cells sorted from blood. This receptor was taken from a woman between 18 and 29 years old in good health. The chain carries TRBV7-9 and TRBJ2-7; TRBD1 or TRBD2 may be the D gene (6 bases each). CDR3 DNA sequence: TGTGCCAGCACCCCGCTGGGGGGCCTCTCCTACGAGCAGTACTTC. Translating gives CASTPLGGLSYEQYF.